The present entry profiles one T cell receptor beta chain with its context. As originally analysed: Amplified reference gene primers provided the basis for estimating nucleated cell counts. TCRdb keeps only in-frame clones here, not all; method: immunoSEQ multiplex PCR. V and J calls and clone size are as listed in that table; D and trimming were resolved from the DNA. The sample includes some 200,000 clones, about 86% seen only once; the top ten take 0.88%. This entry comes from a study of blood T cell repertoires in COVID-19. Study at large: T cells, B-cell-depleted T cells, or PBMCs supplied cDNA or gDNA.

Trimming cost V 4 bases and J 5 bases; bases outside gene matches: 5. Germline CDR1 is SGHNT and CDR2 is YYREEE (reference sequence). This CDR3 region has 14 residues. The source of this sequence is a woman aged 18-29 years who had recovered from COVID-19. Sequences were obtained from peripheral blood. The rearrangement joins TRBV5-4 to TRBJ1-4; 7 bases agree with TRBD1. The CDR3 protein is CASSPTGENEKLFF. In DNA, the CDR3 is TGTGCCAGCAGCCCAACAGGGGAGAATGAAAAACTGTTTTTT.